This TCR beta chain was found in a study of neurological immune-mediated disorders. Time point described: longitudinal time-point 1 (baseline). The sample holds many counts of this clonotype. Its antigen is as yet unknown. TCRdb called the 5' RACE reads again in MiXCR, with one record for every CDR3 protein. The sample lists about 49,000 distinct CDR3 sequences, roughly 10% seen once, with 1.5% to 2% in the top ten. CDR1 is DFQATT and CDR2 is SNEGSKA in the germline V gene (reference sequence). Trimming stripped 0 bases from V and 0 bases from J, with 14 bases between. This CDR3 is 16 amino acids long. Study-wide points: The study found the most TCR clonal expansion in HTLV-1-associated myelopathy and the least in multiple sclerosis, below healthy controls.

The clonotype comes from a woman in her 40s in good health. Sequenced sample: PBMCs. The gene calls are TRBV20-1 and TRBJ1-1; D remains unclear. CDR3 DNA sequence: TGCAGTGCTAGAGACCCTATCAGGAGTTTGAACACTGAAGCTTTCTTT. This sequence encodes CSARDPIRSLNTEAFF.